This TCR beta chain appears in the sequencing data of a study of T cell changes during pregnancy in multiple sclerosis. Sequencing used immunoSEQ multiplex PCR; TCRdb keeps in-frame clones, though not all of them. The sample carries about 59,000 clones, around 90% recorded once. The sequenced sample was peripheral blood, obtained before pregnancy. This sequence was found in a female donor with multiple sclerosis, enrolled in a pregnancy study.

Here the CDR3 reads CASSLSQATTPNYGYTF. Written as DNA, the CDR3 is TGTGCCAGCAGCTTGAGTCAGGCGACGACCCCTAACTATGGCTACACCTTC. V gene TRBV7-3 combines with J gene TRBJ1-2, with D unresolved. The CDR3 is made up of 17 amino acids. Germline CDR1 reads SGHTA; CDR2 reads FQGTGA. Trimming took 3 bases from V and 0 from J, leaving 17 bases between them.